A single sample gave rise to the 24 T cell receptor beta chains below, sequenced in a study of blood T cell repertoires in COVID-19. Libraries were prepared by immunoSEQ multiplex PCR; TCRdb keeps only in-frame clonotypes and omits some of them. Among more than 250,000 clones listed, approximately 91% were seen once. The sequenced sample consisted of peripheral blood. All receptors come from a human donor in a cohort sampled during active COVID-19.

In DNA, the CDR3 is TGTGCCAGCAGTTCGCGCCGGGCTCGCGGGCAGCCCCAGCATTTT. It specifies CASSSRRARGQPQHF. This sequence joins TRBV6-2 or TRBV6-3 and TRBJ1-5, with D unresolved. This CDR3 spans 15 amino acids. Germline loops: CDR1 MNHEY, CDR2 SVGEGT. V was shortened by 4 bases and J by 7 bases, with 17 bases between the two germline ends.

V is TRBV4-3 and J is TRBJ2-3, with D possibly being TRBD1 (5 bases). The germline V gene encodes CDR1 LGHNA and CDR2 YSLEER. Trimming left V 4 bases short and J 2 bases short, with 22 bases between. There are 18 residues in the CDR3. CDR3: CASSPSGAHERVTDTQYF. The CDR3 DNA sequence: TGCGCCAGCAGCCCGTCTGGGGCCCATGAGCGTGTCACAGATACGCAGTATTTT.

V usage is TRBV24-1 and J usage is TRBJ2-7; the D gene is possibly TRBD1 (6 bases). From germline, CDR1 is KGHDR and CDR2 SFDVKD. This CDR3 has 13 amino acids. V shed 9 bases and J shed 3 bases, with 14 bases lying between them. The CDR3 spells CATQGSPLYEQYF. The CDR3 DNA sequence: TGTGCCACCCAGGGGTCCCCGCTCTACGAGCAGTACTTC.

The chain combines TRBV7-3 with TRBJ1-6, with D possibly TRBD1 on 6 matching bases. This CDR3 has 15 amino acids. The germline V and J ends were trimmed by 6 bases and 5 bases, with 14 bases remaining between them. CDR1 SGHTA and CDR2 FQGTGA come from the germline V gene. CDR3 residues: CASSPQGGNNSPLHF. CDR3 DNA: TGTGCCAGCAGTCCACAGGGAGGGAATAATTCACCCCTCCACTTT.

J is TRBJ2-1 and V is TRBV10-3; 12 bases map to TRBD2. Germline assignment: CDR1 ENHRY and CDR2 SYGVKD. Losses at the gene ends were 2 bases for V and 4 bases for J; bases not matched to a gene: 6. The CDR3 length is 17 residues. The CDR3 sequence: CAISEHLLAGGYNEQFF. The DNA for the CDR3 is TGTGCCATCAGTGAGCACCTACTAGCGGGGGGATACAATGAGCAGTTCTTC.

This chain connects TRBV10-2 to TRBJ2-7; no definite D call. V gave up 6 bases and J gave up 2 bases, with 14 bases separating them. CDR3 length: 14 amino acids. Germline loops: CDR1 WSHSY, CDR2 SAAADI. CDR3 nucleotides: TGCGCCAGCAGCGGTAATACTCTGGCCTACGAGCAGTACTTC. Translation: CASSGNTLAYEQYF.

The J gene is TRBJ2-7, the V gene TRBV21-1; whether TRBD2, the table's D call, matches the DNA was not checked. TRBV21-1 is deemed a pseudogene. This CDR3 has 15 amino acids. The CDR3 bases are TGTGCCAGCAGCAAAGGAGCGGGGGATGATTACGAGCAGTACTTC. This sequence encodes CASSKGAGDDYEQYF.

The chain recombines TRBV30 with TRBJ1-6, with 11 bases lining up with TRBD1. The CDR3 loop spans 13 amino acids. The V and J ends lost 2 bases and 13 bases, in that order; junction bases with no gene match: 4. Looked up from germline, CDR1 is GTSNPN and CDR2 is SVGIG (reference sequence). The CDR3 reads CAWSRDRGVPLHF. The CDR3, as DNA: TGTGCCTGGAGTAGGGACAGGGGGGTTCCCCTCCACTTT. The whole variable domain, filled in from reference TRBV30 and TRBJ1-6, reads SQTIHQWPATLVQPVGSPLSLECTVEGTSNPNLYWYRQAAGRGLQLLFYSVGIGQISSEVPQNLSASRPQDRQFILSSKKLLLSDSGFYLCAWSRDRGVPLHFGNGTRLTVT.

The CDR3, as DNA: TGTGCCTGGAGTGTACGGCAGGGTTCCCTCCACTTT. This translates into CAWSVRQGSLHF. The rearrangement joins TRBV30 to TRBJ1-6; maybe TRBD1 (5 bases). Germline-derived CDR1 and CDR2 are GTSNPN and SVGIG (reference sequence). Between the trimmed V and J ends, which lost 0 bases and 14 bases, there was a span of 11 bases. The CDR3 has 12 residues. Combining the CDR3 with reference TRBV30 and TRBJ1-6 gives the whole variable domain SQTIHQWPATLVQPVGSPLSLECTVEGTSNPNLYWYRQAAGRGLQLLFYSVGIGQISSEVPQNLSASRPQDRQFILSSKKLLLSDSGFYLCAWSVRQGSLHFGNGTRLTVT.

V usage is TRBV6-5 and J usage is TRBJ1-5; 7 nucleotides line up with TRBD1. Germline V gives CDR1 MNHEY, CDR2 SVGAGI. CDR3 size: 15 residues. J gave up 1 base and V 5 bases, and 5 bases lay outside the gene matches. The CDR3 region has the DNA TGTGCCAGCAGTCCCGACAGGGCGAGCAATCAGCCCCAGCATTTT. Encoded protein: CASSPDRASNQPQHF.

The J gene is TRBJ2-4, the V gene TRBV5-1; TRBD1 matches 7 bases. After removal of 4 bases from V and 3 bases from J, the junction contained 7 bases not matched to a gene. This CDR3 has 15 amino acids. Germline loops: CDR1 SGHRS, CDR2 YFSETQ. CDR3 loop: CASSPLQGIKNIQYF. CDR3 in DNA: TGCGCCAGCAGCCCACTACAGGGGATCAAAAACATTCAGTACTTC.

The chain is built from TRBV12-3 or TRBV12-4 and TRBJ1-1; 8 nucleotides line up with TRBD1. The ends lost 5 bases at V and 10 bases at J; junction bases unmatched: 6. The CDR3 runs 12 residues. The CDR3: CASSRTGTGAFF. CDR3 DNA: TGTGCCAGCAGTCGGACAGGGACAGGAGCTTTCTTT.

The rearrangement uses TRBV6-2 or TRBV6-3 and TRBJ1-2; D is ambiguous. From germline, CDR1 is MNHEY and CDR2 SVGEGT. V was cut by 2 bases and J by 2 bases, with 9 bases left in between. This CDR3 contains 14 residues. CDR3 in DNA: TGTGCCAGCAGTTACCGAGCCAGGAACTATGGCTACACCTTC. Protein: CASSYRARNYGYTF.

In its sample, this clone was seen a few times. V usage is TRBV30 and J usage is TRBJ2-7; D possibly corresponds to TRBD1 (6 bases). The germline CDR1 and CDR2 sequences are GTSNPN and SVGIG (reference sequence). The CDR3 runs 13 residues. Trimming removed 2 bases at V and 0 bases at J, with 8 bases between. This CDR3 reads CAWSQGYSYEQYF. The CDR3 coding sequence is TGTGCCTGGAGTCAGGGGTACTCCTACGAGCAGTACTTC.

This chain links TRBV11-2 with TRBJ1-2, with D possibly matching TRBD1 (5 bases). The CDR3 length is 12 residues. Germline CDR1 reads SGHAT; CDR2 reads FQNNGV. V gave up 4 bases and J gave up 4 bases, with 7 bases separating them. CDR3 protein: CASSYGGYGYTF. The DNA for the CDR3 is TGTGCCAGCAGCTACGGGGGCTATGGCTACACCTTC.

The J gene is TRBJ2-1, the V gene TRBV2, with TRBD1 matching over 9 bases. CDR1 is SNHLY and CDR2 is FYNNEI in the germline V gene. V gave up 10 bases and J gave up 3 bases; unmatched junction bases: 7. This CDR3 has 14 amino acids. CDR3 in DNA: TGTGCCAAGGAACAGGGGGCGGGCTACAATGAGCAGTTCTTC. It yields the protein CAKEQGAGYNEQFF. Full variable domain (remainder filled in from reference TRBV2 and TRBJ2-1): EPEVTQTPSHQVTQMGQEVILRCVPISNHLYFYWYRQILGQKVEFLVSFYNNEISEKSEIFDDQFSVERPDGSNFTLKIRSTKLEDSAMYFCAKEQGAGYNEQFFGPGTRLTVL.

This clone has just a few counts. The rearrangement uses TRBV3-1 (or the pseudogene TRBV3-2) and TRBJ1-5; D call uncertain. Trimming removed 0 bases at V and 3 bases at J, with 9 bases between. The CDR3 runs to 15 residues. Germline lookup yields CDR1 LGHDT and CDR2 YNNKEL (reference sequence). Here the CDR3 DNA reads TGTGCCAGCAGCCAAGATAGTAGATCCAATCAGCCCCAGCATTTT. Translated: CASSQDSRSNQPQHF.

This sequence joins TRBV4-1 and TRBJ1-5, with D perhaps matching TRBD1 (5 bases). The CDR3 sequence is 16 residues long. From germline, CDR1 is MGHRA and CDR2 YSYEKL. Trimming removed 3 bases from V and 5 bases from J, with 17 bases in between. CDR3 residues: CASSHYPRQRDQPQHF. The CDR3 coding sequence is TGCGCCAGCAGCCACTACCCTCGACAGAGAGATCAGCCCCAGCATTTT.

V usage is TRBV7-3 and J usage is TRBJ2-6, with D perhaps TRBD2 (6 bases). This CDR3 is built from 15 residues. Trimming removed 2 bases at V and 5 bases at J, with 10 bases between. Germline CDR1 reads SGHTA; CDR2 reads FQGTGA. CDR3 bases: TGTGCCAGCAGCTTAGGAGGGAAGAGGGCCAACGTCCTGACTTTC. Protein sequence: CASSLGGKRANVLTF.

The chain carries TRBV7-8 and TRBJ2-2; D is unclear. The CDR3 extends over 16 amino acids. V lost 5 bases, J lost 2 bases, and 15 bases lay in between. In germline, CDR1 is SGHVS, CDR2 FQNEAQ. The CDR3 sequence is CASSPSWRGNTGELFF. The CDR3 coding sequence is TGTGCCAGCAGCCCTAGTTGGAGAGGAAACACCGGGGAGCTGTTTTTT.

The gene calls are TRBV7-9 and TRBJ1-3, with D unresolved. V dropped 5 bases and J dropped 4 bases, with 15 bases sitting between them. There are 15 residues in the CDR3. In germline, CDR1 is SEHNR, CDR2 FQNEAQ (reference sequence). CDR3 amino acids: CASSPGVWAGNTIYF. The CDR3 coding sequence is TGTGCCAGCAGCCCCGGGGTTTGGGCAGGAAACACCATATATTTT.

This clone was counted a single time. V and J are TRBV25-1 and TRBJ2-3; possible D gene TRBD2, 7 bases. Trimming left V 10 bases short and J 2 bases short, with 19 bases between. The CDR3 covers 15 residues. Germline lookup yields CDR1 MGHDK and CDR2 SYGVNS. The CDR3 DNA follows: TGTGCCACCTCCCCCGCGGGGGCTCTCACAGATACGCAGTATTTT. Translated: CATSPAGALTDTQYF.

This clone is a singleton in its sample. The chain employs TRBV11-3 and TRBJ1-1, with D maybe TRBD1 (5 bases). There are 14 residues in the CDR3. The V gene lost 3 bases and the J gene lost 0 bases, with 8 bases spanning the gap. Looked up from germline, CDR1 is SGHNT and CDR2 is YENEEA. The CDR3 region is CASSLGPVNTEAFF. The CDR3 bases are TGTGCCAGCAGCTTGGGGCCGGTGAACACTGAAGCTTTCTTT.

This clone came up once. The chain has TRBV5-4 and TRBJ1-1; D gene unclear. The CDR3 extends over 12 amino acids. Germline CDR1 is SGHNT and CDR2 is YYREEE (reference sequence). V lost 4 bases, J lost 1 base, and 5 bases lay in between. This chain's CDR3 is CASSGQNTEAFF. CDR3 nucleotide sequence: TGTGCCAGCAGCGGGCAGAACACTGAAGCTTTCTTT.